Detailed here is one T cell receptor (beta chain). The entry originates in a study of shared clonotypes between healthy human individuals. The repertoire was sequenced with immunoSEQ multiplex PCR; TCRdb's copy has only in-frame clones and lacks some. The repertoire holds 450,000 to 550,000 clones, with 70% to 80% as singletons. This CDR3 is built from 15 residues. Per the germline V gene, CDR1 is SGHTA and CDR2 is FQGTGA. Trimming removed 0 bases from V and 5 bases from J; junction bases left unmatched: 3. The clonotype comes from a woman aged 40 to 55 in good health. Some clones in this sample may be carry-over from other donors' samples. This chain joins TRBV7-3 and TRBJ2-7, with 11 positions matching TRBD2. Specimen: PBMCs. CDR3 amino acids: CASSLTGTSGNEQYF. CDR3 DNA: TGTGCCAGCAGCTTAACTGGGACTAGCGGCAACGAGCAGTACTTC.